One sample yielded the 10 T cell receptor beta chains listed below, sequenced in a study of cytomegalovirus exposure and HLA in healthy donors. PCR amplification relied on 60 Vbeta primers (plus 13 Jbeta primers). Measured with immunoSEQ multiplex PCR; TCRdb has only the in-frame clones, and not every one. The sample records approximately 190,000 clones, 82% being singletons. Sequenced input: PBMCs. Every receptor here comes from a boy aged 2-9 years in good health and CMV-seronegative.

The chain joins TRBV9 to TRBJ2-7; 8 bases fit TRBD1. V lost 3 bases and J lost 3; bases outside the gene matches: 11. Germline V gene lookup returns CDR1 SGDLS and CDR2 YYNGEE. The length of the CDR3 is 16 residues. The CDR3 region is CASSAPGQGSFYEQYF. The CDR3 nucleotides read TGTGCCAGCAGCGCCCCAGGACAGGGATCCTTCTACGAGCAGTACTTC.

The rearrangement uses TRBV6-5 and TRBJ2-7; 12 bases are a match to TRBD2. Germline V CDR1 and CDR2: MNHEY, SVGAGI. The CDR3 consists of 15 residues. V dropped 6 bases and J dropped 2; count of bases not matched to a gene: 5. This chain's CDR3 is CASRLLAGGTYEQYF. The CDR3 nucleotides read TGTGCCAGCAGACTACTAGCGGGGGGTACCTACGAGCAGTACTTC.

This clone was seen a single time. The rearrangement links TRBV6-5 to TRBJ2-7, with D uncertain. The CDR3 sequence is 12 residues long. Trimming pared 2 bases from V and 3 bases from J, leaving 5 bases between. Germline loops: CDR1 MNHEY, CDR2 SVGAGI. The CDR3 sequence is CASSYPNYEQYF. CDR3 coding DNA: TGTGCCAGCAGTTACCCAAACTACGAGCAGTACTTC.

The DNA for the CDR3 is TGTGCCAGCAGTAGTGGGGACAGCTTTTCACCCCTCCACTTT. This sequence encodes CASSSGDSFSPLHF. V usage is TRBV6-1 and J usage is TRBJ1-6; 7 nucleotides match TRBD1. J was trimmed by 9 bases and V by 5 bases; bases with no gene match: 7. This CDR3 is 14 amino acids long. Germline CDR1 reads MNHNS; CDR2 reads SASEGT.

The DNA of the CDR3 is TGTGCCACCAGCAGAGGTCTAGGGGGAGAGCAAGAGACCCAGTACTTC. Amino acids: CATSRGLGGEQETQYF. V gene TRBV15 combines with J gene TRBJ2-5, with D possibly being TRBD1 (6 bases). V lost 1 base, J lost 2 bases, and 14 bases lay in between. Germline V lookup: CDR1 LNHNV, CDR2 YYDKDF (reference sequence). The CDR3 totals 16 residues.

The chain has TRBV5-1 and TRBJ2-7, with TRBD2 identical over 13 bases. The junction had 17 bases not matched to a gene; V was cut back by 4 bases and J by 7 bases. CDR3 length: 18 amino acids. Germline V lookup: CDR1 SGHRS, CDR2 YFSETQ. CDR3 sequence (DNA): TGCGCCAGCAGCCGACGGACTAGCGGGGGCCCCGGAGCGGGGGAGCAGTACTTC. It encodes CASSRRTSGGPGAGEQYF.

The chain links TRBV19 to TRBJ2-5; unclear D gene. The V gene's germline CDR1 is LNHDA and CDR2 SQIVND (reference sequence). Trimming cost V 2 bases and J 3 bases, with 4 bases left between them. There are 12 residues in the CDR3. CDR3 sequence: CASSIIEETQYF. For the CDR3, the DNA is TGTGCCAGTAGTATAATAGAAGAGACCCAGTACTTC.

The CDR3 region is CASSWRGDRSNYGYTF. Written as DNA, the CDR3 is TGTGCCAGCAGCTGGAGGGGGGACAGATCCAACTATGGCTACACCTTC. This chain uses TRBV5-6 with TRBJ1-2, with 7 bases aligning to TRBD1. The CDR3 has 16 amino acids. The germline V gene encodes CDR1 SGHDT and CDR2 YYEEEE. J lost 2 bases, V lost 3 bases, and 10 bases had no gene match.

This rearrangement joins TRBV18 to TRBJ1-2, with 9 bases fitting TRBD1. The germline gives CDR1 KGHSH, CDR2 LQKENI. The V and J ends lost 2 bases and 8 bases, in that order; junction bases with no gene match: 3. The CDR3 length is 13 residues. The CDR3 sequence is CASSPSTGGGYTF. The CDR3 nucleotides read TGTGCCAGCTCACCATCAACAGGGGGCGGCTACACCTTC.

V and J are TRBV4-3 and TRBJ2-7, with TRBD1 identical over 11 bases. V lost 0 bases to trimming and J lost 6 bases; unmatched junction nucleotides: 4. Germline V gene lookup returns CDR1 LGHNA and CDR2 YSLEER. The CDR3 is 15 amino acids. The CDR3 region has the DNA TGCGCCAGCAGCCAAGATGGACAGGGGGCGCGCGAGCAGTACTTC. This sequence encodes CASSQDGQGAREQYF.